These T cell receptor beta chains were read from a single sample in a study of blood T cell repertoires in COVID-19. Sequencing was performed with immunoSEQ multiplex PCR; in TCRdb, only in-frame clones are kept and a portion is missing. This table holds over 85,000 clones, approximately 85% found once. The sample was peripheral blood. The source is an elderly woman with COVID-19, enrolled during active disease. CDR3s leave out the opening cysteine and the closing phenylalanine or tryptophan. The order of the fields is V gene, clone size, J gene, CDR3 protein. Only part of the rows carry a size: once, few, many, or a class if the clone is expanded.

V: TRBV18
size: -
J: TRBJ2-7
CDR3: ASSQGLAGSINSYEQY

V: TRBV7-3
size: -
J: TRBJ1-2
CDR3: ASRNISSGQGTNYGYT

V: TRBV18
size: once
J: TRBJ2-2
CDR3: ASSPPKYPENTGELF

V: TRBV3-1/TRBV3-2
size: -
J: TRBJ2-2
CDR3: ASRGSGELF

V: TRBV4-1
size: few
J: TRBJ1-5
CDR3: ASSQDWSTGYSNQPQH

V: TRBV19
size: -
J: TRBJ1-2
CDR3: ASSLDRGPWGYT

V: TRBV14
size: -
J: TRBJ2-7
CDR3: ASSQSVIDGEQY

V: TRBV5-8
size: -
J: TRBJ2-1
CDR3: ASSLRGWAYNEQF

V: TRBV18
size: -
J: TRBJ1-2
CDR3: ASSPFRDRVGNYGYT

V: TRBV19
size: -
J: TRBJ1-3
CDR3: ASSGLVGGNTIY

V: TRBV6-2/TRBV6-3
size: -
J: TRBJ2-7
CDR3: ASSDKRRTPHEQY

V: TRBV21-1
size: -
J: TRBJ1-1
CDR3: ASSDHNRGLMNTEAF

V: TRBV18
size: -
J: TRBJ2-3
CDR3: ASSPVQLSTDTQY

V: TRBV27
size: -
J: TRBJ1-5
CDR3: ASSPLGEGGNQPQH